The 11 T cell receptor beta chains below all came from one sample that was sequenced in a study of blood T cell repertoires in COVID-19 (dated by TCRdb to the early 2020s). The protocol used for the library was the immunoSEQ multiplex PCR assay. In TCRdb, the immuneACCESS table is reduced to in-frame sequences with V and J assigned. These tables do not hold every clone; where another copy was compared, an unresolved V gene accounts for under half, and the others remain unexplained. The sample yields 130,000 to 150,000 clones; over 75% were counted once. The ten largest clones add up to about 1.7% of the sample. The material sequenced was peripheral blood. These receptors were taken from a woman aged 45-59 years with acute or convalescent COVID-19.

V is TRBV7-2 and J is TRBJ2-2, with D tentatively TRBD2 (5 bases). V dropped 3 bases and J dropped 9 bases, with 8 bases sitting between them. Germline V gene sequence: CDR1 SGHTA, CDR2 FQGNSA. CDR3 size: 12 residues. The CDR3 nucleotides are TGTGCCAGCAGCTTTCCGGGGAGGGAGCTGTTTTTT. Amino acid sequence: CASSFPGRELFF.

The chain employs TRBV19 and TRBJ2-1; 11 nucleotides match TRBD2. CDR1 and CDR2 (germline): LNHDA, SQIVND (reference sequence). Trimming at V came to 5 bases and at J to 10 bases, leaving 7 bases not matched to a gene. The length of the CDR3 is 14 residues. The CDR3 is CASSYSGRAEEQFF. CDR3 DNA: TGTGCCAGTAGTTATAGCGGGAGGGCCGAAGAGCAGTTCTTC.

The chain is built from TRBV28 and TRBJ2-3; 12 bases map to TRBD1. Trimming cost V 5 bases and J 4 bases; bases outside gene matches: 4. Germline CDR1 reads MDHEN; CDR2 reads SYDVKM. The CDR3 is made up of 15 amino acids. The CDR3 loop is CASSGTGGDADTQYF. The CDR3 DNA is TGTGCCAGCAGTGGGACAGGGGGCGACGCAGATACGCAGTATTTT.

The CDR3 is CATSRDPRPEGEAFF. The CDR3 nucleotides are TGTGCCACCAGCAGAGACCCCAGGCCGGAGGGTGAAGCTTTCTTT. The gene calls are TRBV15 and TRBJ1-1; D uncertain. V was clipped by 0 bases and J by 7 bases, with 15 bases between them. The CDR3 runs to 15 residues. The V gene's germline CDR1 is LNHNV and CDR2 YYDKDF (reference sequence).

This clone was found once. V and J are TRBV3-1 (or the pseudogene TRBV3-2) and TRBJ2-7; D remains ambiguous. CDR3 length equals 15 residues. The V gene's germline CDR1 is LGHDT and CDR2 YNNKEL (reference sequence). The V gene lost 3 bases and the J gene lost 1 base, with 13 bases spanning the gap. Here the CDR3 DNA reads TGTGCCAGCAGCCATATTCCTAACGCGTCCTACGAGCAGTACTTC. Its translation is CASSHIPNASYEQYF.

The rearrangement uses TRBV7-9 and TRBJ1-2, with 9 bases matching TRBD1. The CDR3 covers 14 residues. The V segment lost 4 bases and the J segment 6 bases; nucleotides outside the gene matches: 6. Germline lookup yields CDR1 SEHNR and CDR2 FQNEAQ (reference sequence). The CDR3 spells CASSSFRDRDGYTF. CDR3 DNA sequence: TGTGCCAGCAGCTCTTTCCGGGACAGGGATGGCTACACCTTC.

The chain is built from TRBV27 and TRBJ2-1; 11 bases fit TRBD2. CDR3 length: 15 residues. Per germline, CDR1 MNHEY and CDR2 SMNVEV (reference sequence). The trim removed 5 bases at V and 3 bases at J, leaving 3 bases unmatched. The CDR3: CASSPTSGNYNEQFF. CDR3 coding DNA: TGTGCCAGCAGTCCGACTAGCGGGAACTACAATGAGCAGTTCTTC.

The chain is built from TRBV19 and TRBJ1-5, with D perhaps matching TRBD1 (6 bases). The CDR3 totals 13 residues. Germline CDR1 and CDR2: LNHDA and SQIVND (reference sequence). Trimming stripped 5 bases from V and 10 bases from J, with 15 bases between. In DNA, the CDR3 is TGTGCCAGTAGTCGGACAGTGCCTGGCCCCCAGCATTTT. Encoded protein: CASSRTVPGPQHF.

The rearrangement joins TRBV3-1 (or the pseudogene TRBV3-2) to TRBJ2-7, with TRBD2 matching 7 bases. The trim removed 4 bases at V and 3 bases at J, leaving 6 bases unmatched. Germline CDR1 is LGHDT and CDR2 is YNNKEL (reference sequence). The CDR3 has 14 residues. The CDR3 reads CASSRSGGGYEQYF. The DNA for the CDR3 is TGTGCCAGCAGCCGCTCGGGGGGAGGCTACGAGCAGTACTTC.

The genes are TRBV5-1 and TRBJ2-1; D is possibly TRBD2 (6 bases). There are 13 residues in the CDR3. The V end was cut by 0 bases, the J end by 15 bases, with 16 bases between. Germline V gives CDR1 SGHRS, CDR2 YFSETQ. DNA of the CDR3: TGCGCCAGCAGCTTGGAGGCTGGGCGGGACGGGTTCTTC. Its translation: CASSLEAGRDGFF.

The gene calls are TRBV5-1 and TRBJ2-3; D unresolved. Trimming removed 8 bases at V and 1 base at J, with 14 bases between. This CDR3 has 14 amino acids. Germline V gene sequence: CDR1 SGHRS, CDR2 YFSETQ. CDR3 sequence: CASLDTPGTDTQYF. Here the CDR3 DNA reads TGCGCCAGTCTTGACACACCCGGCACAGATACGCAGTATTTT. Complete variable domain (other parts from reference TRBV5-1 and TRBJ2-3): KAGVTQTPRYLIKTRGQQVTLSCSPISGHRSVSWYQQTPGQGLQFLFEYFSETQRNKGNFPGRFSGRQFSNSRSEMNVSTLELGDSALYLCASLDTPGTDTQYFGPGTRLTVL.